This is a list of T cell receptor beta chains from one sample in a study of identical twins. TCRdb re-analysed the 5' RACE reads in MiXCR, keeping a single row per CDR3 protein. The profile shows just over 500,000 distinct CDR3 sequences, around 20% of them singletons. The same data also went into a second study, on T cells expressing NK-cell markers.

The material sequenced was CD4+ T cells sorted from blood. The receptors come from a woman aged 18-29 years in good health. CDR3s include the opening cysteine and the closing phenylalanine or tryptophan. D genes are given only for firm matches.

V | D | length | CDR3
TRBV12-3/TRBV12-4 | TRBD1 | 16 | CASSHTRGRGNQPQHF
TRBV12-3/TRBV12-4 | - | 13 | CASSLRGGDTQYF
TRBV20-1 | - | 12 | CSASDKDVEAFF
TRBV20-1 | TRBD1 | 15 | CSAPATGQGGTEAFF
TRBV20-1 | TRBD2 | 18 | CSARDLTSGSANTGELFF
TRBV29-1 | TRBD1 | 14 | CSVDTQGARETQYF
TRBV9 | - | 13 | CASSVDRNQPQHF
TRBV12-3/TRBV12-4 | - | 11 | CASRDSNEQFF
TRBV7-2 | - | 14 | CASSLGVTGLEQYF
TRBV6-1 | - | 14 | CASTGGWQNYEQYF
TRBV20-1 | - | 16 | CSARPAQGDPQETQYF
TRBV5-1 | - | 16 | CASSPGDRTFYNEQFF
TRBV14 | TRBD1 | 17 | CASKGQGTLRSSYEQYF
TRBV12-3/TRBV12-4 | TRBD2 | 14 | CATRDGTSGNEQFF
TRBV12-3/TRBV12-4 | TRBD1 | 15 | CASSRTGLSTDTQYF
TRBV4-3 | - | 16 | CASSQDSGTRIYGYTF
TRBV20-1 | - | 12 | CSASWGLTGYTF
TRBV6-5 | - | 13 | CASSYSRGGAIYF
TRBV24-1 | - | 14 | CATSGRGDGGELFF
TRBV20-1 | - | 13 | CSAENREGNTIYF
TRBV2 | TRBD1 | 14 | CASRGTEGANVLTF
TRBV29-1 | - | 12 | CSVGDRRDEQYF
TRBV18 | - | 14 | CASSPGRGIYGYTF
TRBV6-5 | - | 14 | CASSYRGRDDTQYF